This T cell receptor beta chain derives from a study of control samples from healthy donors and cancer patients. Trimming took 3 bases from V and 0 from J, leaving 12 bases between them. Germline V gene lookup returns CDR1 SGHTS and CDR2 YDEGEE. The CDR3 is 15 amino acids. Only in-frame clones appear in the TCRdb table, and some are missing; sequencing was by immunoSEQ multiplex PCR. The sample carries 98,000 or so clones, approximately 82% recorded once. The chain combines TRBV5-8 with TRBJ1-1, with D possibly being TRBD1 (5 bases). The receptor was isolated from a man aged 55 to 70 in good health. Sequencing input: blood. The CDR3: CASSWGGVVNTEAFF. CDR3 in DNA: TGTGCCAGCAGCTGGGGGGGTGTTGTGAACACTGAAGCTTTCTTT.